The following is a T cell receptor (beta chain) sequence with its context. V lost 3 bases and J lost 0, with 10 bases in between. This CDR3 comprises 15 residues. The germline CDR1 and CDR2 sequences are SGHRS and YFSETQ. This sample is part of a study of cytomegalovirus exposure and HLA in healthy donors. Vbeta (60) and Jbeta (13) primers were used in the PCR. Some clones are missing from TCRdb's copy, which holds only in-frame ones; the method was immunoSEQ multiplex PCR. Of around 150,000 clones in the sample, 60% to 80% were seen once. J is TRBJ2-4 and V is TRBV5-1; a weak D match, TRBD2 (5 bases). Sequencing was performed on PBMCs. The TCR comes from a man in his thirties or forties in good health and CMV-seronegative. The CDR3 DNA follows: TGCGCCAGCAGCTCGGACTTATTAGCCAAAAACATTCAGTACTTC. Its translation is CASSSDLLAKNIQYF.